This TCR beta chain is drawn from a study of blood T cell repertoires in COVID-19. Study details: Collection of acute and convalescent COVID-19 samples took place in the United States, Italy and Spain. PBMCs, B-cell-depleted T cells, or T cells provided the cDNA or gDNA that made up the material.

In the study's own analysis: Amplification from reference gene primers served as the basis for estimated nucleated cell counts. Here immunoSEQ multiplex PCR was the method, and the copy in TCRdb shows in-frame clones only, minus some. The V and J calls and clone size were taken over from that table, and D and trimming were inferred from the DNA. The sample records about 400,000 clones, around 90% being singletons. This clone was detected only once. The V and J ends lost 3 bases and 9 bases, in that order; junction bases with no gene match: 7. The CDR3 length is 14 residues. CDR1 is LNHDA and CDR2 is SQIVND in the germline V gene (reference sequence).

The V and J genes are TRBV19 and TRBJ2-1; 8 bases are a match to TRBD2. The receptor comes from a human donor in a cohort sampled during active COVID-19. The source material was peripheral blood. The CDR3 nucleotides read TGTGCCAGTAGTATGGCTAGCGGGTGGGGTGAGCAGTTCTTC. It specifies CASSMASGWGEQFF.